These T cell receptor beta chains were read from a single sample in a study of shared clonotypes between healthy human individuals. Profiled with immunoSEQ multiplex PCR; TCRdb holds only in-frame clones, not every one. This repertoire shows more than 550,000 clones, 92% found once; its top ten account for 20% to 25%. Sequencing input: naive CD8+ T cells sorted from blood. The source of these receptors is a man aged 25-45 years in good health. Both conserved end residues are part of each CDR3. The order of the fields is clone size, V gene, J gene, D gene, CDR3 protein, CDR3 DNA. The D gene is left open where the match is weak. Part of the rows lack a size; the others show once, few, many or a class for expanded clones.

NA	TRBV10-1	TRBJ2-1	NA	CASFELPREKGYNEQFF	TGCGCCAGCTTCGAACTTCCTAGGGAAAAGGGGTACAATGAGCAGTTCTTC
NA	TRBV7-6	TRBJ2-1	NA	CASSPYPTGSSYNEQFF	TGTGCCAGCAGCCCCTATCCGACCGGGAGCTCCTACAATGAGCAGTTCTTC
NA	TRBV5-1	TRBJ2-7	TRBD1	CASSTGQGPNEQYF	TGCGCCAGCAGCACGGGACAGGGCCCGAACGAGCAGTACTTC
NA	TRBV27	TRBJ2-1	NA	CASSFWGRMSSYNEQFF	TGTGCCAGCAGTTTCTGGGGACGGATGAGCTCCTACAATGAGCAGTTCTTC
NA	TRBV7-9	TRBJ1-4	NA	CARWVSVEEKLFF	TGTGCCAGGTGGGTCAGTGTTGAAGAAAAACTGTTTTTT
once	TRBV6-5	TRBJ2-3	NA	CASSSSNTDTQYF	TGTGCCAGCAGTTCCTCAAACACAGATACGCAGTATTTT
NA	TRBV7-2	TRBJ2-2	NA	CASSLPSLEVNGELFF	TGTGCCAGCAGCTTACCAAGTCTGGAGGTGAACGGGGAGCTGTTTTTT
NA	TRBV5-8	TRBJ2-7	NA	CASSVARSSYEQYF	TGTGCCAGCAGCGTAGCGAGGAGCTCCTACGAGCAGTACTTC
NA	TRBV6-6	TRBJ2-3	NA	CASKGRSDTQYF	TGTGCCAGCAAGGGGAGGTCAGATACGCAGTATTTT
NA	TRBV4-3	TRBJ2-2	NA	CASSQKGVTSYNTGELFF	TGCGCCAGCAGCCAAAAAGGGGTTACGTCATATAACACCGGGGAGCTGTTTTTT
NA	TRBV5-4	TRBJ2-1	NA	CASYGRGYNEQFF	TGTGCCAGCTACGGCCGGGGCTACAATGAGCAGTTCTTC
NA	TRBV28	TRBJ2-7	NA	CASSLPSPPGYEQYF	TGTGCCAGCAGTTTACCGTCTCCCCCTGGCTACGAGCAGTACTTC
NA	TRBV7-9	TRBJ2-7	NA	CASSLVFGREQYF	TGTGCCAGCAGCTTAGTATTTGGGCGCGAGCAGTACTTC
NA	TRBV6-6	TRBJ1-2	TRBD1	CASSYDRVDGYTF	TGTGCCAGCAGTTACGACAGGGTGGATGGCTACACCTTC
NA	TRBV5-1	TRBJ2-3	NA	CASSLSVPLTDTQYF	TGCGCCAGCAGCTTGAGTGTACCCTTGACAGATACGCAGTATTTT
NA	TRBV15	TRBJ2-5	TRBD2	CATSLKREGHETQYF	TGTGCCACCAGCTTAAAGCGGGAGGGCCATGAGACCCAGTACTTC
once	TRBV9	TRBJ2-7	TRBD1	CASSGGQGHYEQYF	TGTGCCAGCAGCGGGGGACAGGGACACTACGAGCAGTACTTC
NA	TRBV28	TRBJ2-7	NA	CATRAVSYEQYF	TGTGCCACTAGAGCGGTCTCCTACGAGCAGTACTTC
NA	TRBV7-3	TRBJ1-3	TRBD1	CATADSEGADTIYF	TGTGCCACAGCAGATTCGGAGGGGGCGGACACCATATATTTT
NA	TRBV6-5	TRBJ2-2	NA	CAISPGLSSGELFF	TGTGCCATCTCTCCGGGACTTTCGTCCGGGGAGCTGTTTTTT
NA	TRBV4-1	TRBJ2-2	NA	CASSQVSPPAGELFF	TGCGCCAGCAGCCAAGTATCCCCCCCCGCCGGGGAGCTGTTTTTT
NA	TRBV4-1	TRBJ1-1	NA	CASSPRSGTEAFF	TGCGCCAGCAGCCCCCGGTCGGGCACTGAAGCTTTCTTT
once	TRBV5-5	TRBJ2-7	TRBD1	CASSLEWPGGAYEQYF	TGTGCCAGCAGCTTGGAATGGCCAGGGGGTGCCTACGAGCAGTACTTC
NA	TRBV28	TRBJ1-1	NA	CASRRNTEAFF	TGTGCCTCGAGGCGGAACACTGAAGCTTTCTTT
NA	TRBV7-3	TRBJ2-1	TRBD2	CASSPGGWRDNEQFF	TGTGCCAGCAGCCCGGGGGGTTGGAGAGACAATGAGCAGTTCTTC
NA	TRBV7-9	TRBJ1-4	TRBD1	CASSWTGGIHNEKLFF	TGTGCCAGCAGCTGGACAGGAGGGATTCATAATGAAAAACTGTTTTTT
NA	TRBV27	TRBJ2-7	TRBD1	CASSSGTGGYEQYF	TGTGCCAGCAGTTCCGGGACAGGGGGGTACGAGCAGTACTTC
NA	TRBV4-3	TRBJ1-3	NA	CASSQDGNSGNTIYF	TGCGCCAGCAGCCAAGACGGAAACTCTGGAAACACCATATATTTT
NA	TRBV7-9	TRBJ2-3	TRBD2	CASSSISPPLAASTDTQYF	TGTGCCAGCAGCTCAATCTCTCCTCCACTAGCGGCTAGCACAGATACGCAGTATTTT
NA	TRBV19	TRBJ1-5	NA	CASSIFGGFGNQPQHF	TGTGCCAGTAGTATATTTGGGGGATTCGGCAATCAGCCCCAGCATTTT
NA	TRBV5-1	TRBJ2-7	NA	CASSLVPQSGTYEQYF	TGCGCCAGCAGCTTGGTACCTCAGTCCGGAACCTACGAGCAGTACTTC
NA	TRBV11-2	TRBJ1-1	NA	CASSSSRDTEAFF	TGTGCCAGCAGCTCTAGCAGGGACACTGAAGCTTTCTTT
NA	TRBV10-2	TRBJ2-7	NA	CASSHTSPSEQYF	TGCGCCAGCAGCCATACATCGCCCAGCGAGCAGTACTTC
NA	TRBV7-9	TRBJ1-1	NA	CASQLPENTEAFF	TGTGCCAGCCAGCTTCCGGAGAACACTGAAGCTTTCTTT
NA	TRBV11-3	TRBJ2-7	TRBD1	CASSPSAGQGTYEQYF	TGTGCCAGCAGCCCTAGCGCGGGACAGGGGACCTACGAGCAGTACTTC
NA	TRBV29-1	TRBJ1-3	TRBD1	CSVTGARSGNTIYF	TGCAGCGTCACAGGGGCTCGCTCTGGAAACACCATATATTTT
NA	TRBV6-6	TRBJ2-1	NA	CASSFNNANEQFF	TGTGCCAGCAGCTTCAACAATGCCAATGAGCAGTTCTTC
NA	TRBV27	TRBJ2-3	NA	CASSDVDPDTQYF	TGTGCCAGCAGCGACGTCGATCCAGATACGCAGTATTTT
NA	TRBV28	TRBJ2-5	TRBD2	CASSRPGLAGTETQYF	TGTGCCAGCAGTAGACCGGGACTAGCGGGAACGGAGACCCAGTACTTC
once	TRBV14	TRBJ2-1	NA	CASSPAPFLEQFF	TGTGCCAGCAGCCCGGCCCCTTTCCTTGAGCAGTTCTTC
NA	TRBV7-7	TRBJ2-5	NA	CASSLGGSRSGQETQYF	TGTGCCAGCAGCTTAGGGGGGAGTAGAAGCGGCCAAGAGACCCAGTACTTC
NA	TRBV7-2	TRBJ2-1	NA	CASSLGGQGGLFTYNEQFF	TGTGCCAGCAGCTTAGGTGGGCAGGGAGGTCTGTTCACCTACAATGAGCAGTTCTTC
NA	TRBV14	TRBJ2-5	NA	CASSQDWSSAETQYF	TGTGCCAGCAGCCAAGATTGGTCTAGCGCAGAGACCCAGTACTTC
once	TRBV11-2	TRBJ1-2	NA	CASSSPVGIDYGYTF	TGTGCCAGCAGCTCCCCGGTAGGGATTGACTATGGCTACACCTTC
NA	TRBV27	TRBJ2-7	TRBD2	CASSNAPTSGAEFHSYEQYF	TGTGCCAGCAGTAATGCCCCAACTAGCGGGGCCGAATTCCACTCCTACGAGCAGTACTTC
NA	TRBV7-2	TRBJ2-2	TRBD2	CASSSGVAGTTGELFF	TGTGCCAGCAGCTCGGGGGTAGCGGGGACCACCGGGGAGCTGTTTTTT
NA	TRBV5-6	TRBJ2-7	TRBD2	CASSLGGSAYEQYF	TGTGCCAGCAGCTTGGGCGGGAGTGCATACGAGCAGTACTTC
NA	TRBV5-1	TRBJ2-2	TRBD2	CASSAAGGPPTNTGELFF	TGCGCCAGCAGCGCGGCGGGAGGGCCTCCTACTAACACCGGGGAGCTGTTTTTT
NA	TRBV7-8	TRBJ2-1	NA	CASHTLGDEQFF	TGTGCCAGCCATACCTTAGGCGATGAGCAGTTCTTC
once	TRBV10-3	TRBJ2-1	TRBD2	CAISGGTSGTSEQFF	TGTGCCATCAGTGGGGGGACTAGCGGGACTAGTGAGCAGTTCTTC